Listed below are T cell receptor beta chains from one sample, sequenced in a study of T cell responses to AZD1222 COVID-19 vaccine. Libraries were prepared by immunoSEQ multiplex PCR; TCRdb keeps only in-frame clonotypes and omits some of them. The sample yields around 200,000 clones, 94% seen once. The starting material was peripheral blood, obtained 28 days after the second AZD1222 dose. Receptors originate from an adult who received the AZD1222 COVID-19 vaccine. Both conserved end residues are part of each CDR3. The D gene is left open where the match is weak. A clone size is listed for some rows: how often the clone was seen (once, few, many), or a class if it is expanded.

cdr3_length | clone_size | j_call | v_call | d_call | cdr3_nt | cdr3_aa
19 | once | TRBJ2-2 | TRBV18 | TRBD1 | TGTGCCAGCTCACCACCGTCGGGACAGCCCCGGGCTGGGACCGGGGAGCTGTTTTTT | CASSPPSGQPRAGTGELFF
14 | . | TRBJ1-5 | TRBV5-1 | . | TGCGCCAGCAGCTTGGTACCGGGACATCAGCCCCAGCATTTT | CASSLVPGHQPQHF
16 | . | TRBJ2-7 | TRBV6-1 | . | TGTGCCAGCAGTGAAGCCAGAAATCGACCCCCTTACGAGCAGTACTTC | CASSEARNRPPYEQYF
13 | . | TRBJ2-1 | TRBV15 | . | TGTGCCACCAGCAGAGATATATACAATGAGCAGTTCTTC | CATSRDIYNEQFF
15 | . | TRBJ2-7 | TRBV7-9 | TRBD1 | TGTGCCAGCAGCTTAGGGACAGGGGGCAGTTACGAGCAGTACTTC | CASSLGTGGSYEQYF
15 | few | TRBJ2-2 | TRBV28 | . | TGTGCCAGCAGTTTGTGGCAACAGAACACCGGGGAGCTGTTTTTT | CASSLWQQNTGELFF
13 | . | TRBJ2-7 | TRBV18 | TRBD1 | TGTGCCAGCTTCAGGACAGGGGAGGGCGAGCAGTACTTC | CASFRTGEGEQYF
14 | once | TRBJ2-5 | TRBV24-1 | . | TGTGCCACCAGTGACCCTAGGGCCCAAGAGACCCAGTACTTC | CATSDPRAQETQYF
15 | few | TRBJ1-6 | TRBV3-1/TRBV3-2 | . | TGTGCCAGCAGCCAAGAGAAGGGTCGAAATTCACCCCTCCACTTT | CASSQEKGRNSPLHF
15 | . | TRBJ1-4 | TRBV2 | TRBD1 | TGTGCCAGCAGTGCTAACAGGGGAGGGGGGGAAAAACTGTTTTTT | CASSANRGGGEKLFF
16 | . | TRBJ2-7 | TRBV19 | TRBD2 | TGTGCCAGTAGTATAGGCCCAGCGGGGACCTCCTACGAGCAGTACTTC | CASSIGPAGTSYEQYF
16 | . | TRBJ1-4 | TRBV6-1 | . | TGTGCCAGCAGTGAACCCGGGACCCCCAGCGCGGAAAAACTGTTTTTT | CASSEPGTPSAEKLFF
14 | . | TRBJ2-7 | TRBV9 | . | TGTGCCAGCAGCGTAGACAATTTTCGAGGCGAGCAGTACTTC | CASSVDNFRGEQYF